The 10 T cell receptor beta chains in this list originate from one sample, sequenced in a study of cytomegalovirus exposure and HLA in healthy donors. Primers: 60 Vbeta forward and 13 Jbeta reverse. Using immunoSEQ multiplex PCR, the repertoire was profiled, and TCRdb retains in-frame clones only, with some absent. The sample yields around 79,000 clones, 73% seen once. The sample comprised PBMCs. These receptors all stem from a woman aged 35 to 49 in good health and CMV-seropositive.

The chain couples TRBV19 to TRBJ1-1; unclear D gene. V lost 4 bases to trimming and J lost 6 bases, with 9 bases between them. The CDR3 consists of 12 residues. CDR1 is LNHDA and CDR2 is SQIVND in the germline V gene (reference sequence). The CDR3 loop is CASSTLTSEAFF. Here the CDR3 DNA reads TGTGCCAGTAGTACCCTAACCTCTGAAGCTTTCTTT.

This clone was counted once. The rearrangement uses TRBV27 and TRBJ2-1; TRBD2 matches at 11 bases. J was trimmed by 4 bases and V by 6 bases; bases with no gene match: 5. Germline V gene data show CDR1 as MNHEY and CDR2 as SMNVEV (reference sequence). The CDR3 has 15 amino acids. CDR3 nucleotides: TGTGCCAGCAGCGAGACTAGCGGGGCTTACAATGAGCAGTTCTTC. Translated, it gives CASSETSGAYNEQFF.

This rearrangement joins TRBV9 to TRBJ2-1; D possibly corresponds to TRBD2 (6 bases). The CDR3 loop spans 15 amino acids. Trimming left V 4 bases short and J 8 bases short, with 19 bases between. CDR1 is SGDLS and CDR2 is YYNGEE in the germline V gene. As DNA, the CDR3 is TGTGCCAGCAGCCGGAGGGCCGCTGGGGGATATGAGCAGTTCTTC. This translates into CASSRRAAGGYEQFF.

The V gene is TRBV9, the J gene TRBJ1-1; TRBD1 matches 7 bases. V shed 4 bases, J shed 4 bases, and the junction held 10 bases outside the gene matches. Germline V gene lookup returns CDR1 SGDLS and CDR2 YYNGEE. This CDR3 has 15 amino acids. The CDR3 coding sequence is TGTGCCAGCAGCCGAACAGGGGCCACGGGCACTGAAGCTTTCTTT. Its protein product is CASSRTGATGTEAFF.

The table lists this clone with a count of one. The CDR3 nucleotides read TGCAGCGTTGCCGGACAGAGCTATGGCTACACCTTC. This codes for CSVAGQSYGYTF. The chain links TRBV29-1 to TRBJ1-2; possibly TRBD1 for D (6 bases). With 4 bases removed from V and 4 bases from J, the gap between germline ends came to 10 bases. CDR3 length: 12 residues. CDR1 and CDR2 from the germline V gene are SQVTM and ANQGSEA.

This chain joins TRBV6-5 and TRBJ2-7; weak D call: TRBD1 (5 bases). The V end was cut by 8 bases, the J end by 2 bases, with 16 bases between. The CDR3 extends over 14 amino acids. The germline gives CDR1 MNHEY, CDR2 SVGAGI. The CDR3: CASSRQSPPYEQYF. The DNA for the CDR3 is TGTGCCAGCTCCCGACAGAGCCCTCCCTACGAGCAGTACTTC.

The J gene is TRBJ1-5, the V gene TRBV7-2; possibly TRBD1 for D (5 bases). V was trimmed by 3 bases and J by 7 bases, leaving 7 bases between them. The CDR3 totals 12 residues. In germline, CDR1 is SGHTA, CDR2 FQGNSA. The CDR3 sequence: CASSLAGQPQHF. CDR3 DNA sequence: TGTGCCAGCAGCTTGGCAGGGCAGCCCCAGCATTTT.

This chain uses TRBV10-3 with TRBJ1-3; possible D gene TRBD1, 6 bases. The germline V and J ends were trimmed by 6 bases and 2 bases, with 14 bases remaining between them. The CDR3 is 15 residues long. In germline, CDR1 is ENHRY, CDR2 SYGVKD. The CDR3 reads CAIRVPRTAGNTIYF. The CDR3 nucleotides are TGTGCCATCAGGGTTCCCCGGACAGCTGGAAACACCATATATTTT.

CDR3 residues: CASSLSGAGELFF. In DNA form, the CDR3 reads TGTGCCAGCAGTTTAAGCGGGGCCGGGGAGCTGTTTTTT. This chain links TRBV28 with TRBJ2-2; 7 nucleotides agree with TRBD2. Germline values: CDR1 MDHEN, CDR2 SYDVKM. This CDR3 comprises 13 residues. V dropped 2 bases and J dropped 6; count of bases not matched to a gene: 0.

The V call is TRBV5-1, the J call TRBJ1-2; 8 bases are shared with TRBD1. From germline, CDR1 is SGHRS and CDR2 YFSETQ. V shed 1 base and J 5 bases; nucleotides not matched to a gene: 4. CDR3 length: 14 residues. CDR3 region: CASSLRTGSYGYTF. As DNA, the CDR3 is TGCGCCAGCAGCTTGCGGACAGGGTCGTATGGCTACACCTTC. The complete variable domain, with remaining parts taken from reference TRBV5-1 and TRBJ1-2, reads KAGVTQTPRYLIKTRGQQVTLSCSPISGHRSVSWYQQTPGQGLQFLFEYFSETQRNKGNFPGRFSGRQFSNSRSEMNVSTLELGDSALYLCASSLRTGSYGYTFGSGTRLTVV.